This T cell receptor (beta chain) was obtained from a study of blood T cell repertoires in COVID-19. About the study: PBMCs, B-cell-depleted T cells, or T cells provided the cDNA or gDNA that made up the material.

Trimming took 10 bases from V and 1 from J; bases not matched to a gene: 10. CDR1 MNHEY and CDR2 SMNVEV come from the germline V gene (reference sequence). The CDR3 is made up of 15 amino acids. Clinical histories supplied by participants themselves formed the basis of cohort assignment. The assay was immunoSEQ multiplex PCR, and TCRdb's table has in-frame clones only and misses some. In the table there are hundreds of thousands of clones, 89% of which are singletons. Sequencing was done on a sample of PBMCs or T cells enriched from blood (not recorded which). The chain carries TRBV27 and TRBJ2-7, with 10 nucleotides matching TRBD2. The sequence was obtained from a woman in her 40s who had recovered from COVID-19. CDR3 sequence reads: CATGLAGDPSYEQYF. The CDR3 bases are TGTGCCACTGGGCTAGCGGGAGACCCTTCCTACGAGCAGTACTTC.